This T cell receptor (beta chain) was profiled in a study of CD8+ T cells in alopecia areata. The germline CDR1 and CDR2 sequences are SEHNR and FQNEAQ (reference sequence). Trimming pared 1 base from V and 6 bases from J, leaving 7 bases between. The CDR3 covers 13 residues. For several patients taking part in the biomarker study, CD4+ cells were further sorted into CD25+CD127- cells. Extracted RNA was reverse transcribed into cDNA, the sequencing template. Sequencing used immunoSEQ multiplex PCR; TCRdb keeps in-frame clones, though not all of them. The table records some 20,000 clones, 60% to 70% of them present only once.

This sequence joins TRBV7-9 and TRBJ2-1; D remains unclear. The sequence derives from a human donor with alopecia areata. Source material: CD4+ Tregs sorted from blood. CDR3 region: CASSLGQTNEQFF. CDR3 DNA: TGTGCCAGCAGCTTAGGTCAAACCAATGAGCAGTTCTTC.